This is a list of T cell receptor beta chains from one sample in a study of spatial heterogeneity in lung cancer. Using its own MiXCR run on the 5' RACE reads, TCRdb lists one record per CDR3 protein. The sample includes 82,000 or so distinct CDR3 sequences, roughly 13% of them seen just once. The input for sequencing was PBMCs, taken at surgery. The receptors here all came from a male donor with early-stage non-small cell lung cancer. Both conserved end residues are part of each CDR3. A D gene is named only where the DNA matches it firmly. Size values are once, few and many counts, or a class for expanded clones, and some rows have none.

abundance	d_gene	v_gene	j_gene	CDR3nt	CDR3aa
NA	TRBD2	TRBV6-1	TRBJ2-7	TGTGCCAGCAGTACCGGACTAGCGGGAGTATACGAGCAGTACTTC	CASSTGLAGVYEQYF
few	TRBD2	TRBV25-1	TRBJ2-1	TGTGCCAGCAGTCCCCAAGGACTAGCGGGGGGGATGGCCTTCTTC	CASSPQGLAGGMAFF
few	NA	TRBV29-1	TRBJ1-1	TGCAGCGTCCGACCCGGGAACACTGAAGCTTTCTTT	CSVRPGNTEAFF
NA	NA	TRBV3-1	TRBJ2-4	TGTGCCAGCAGCCAAGATCCCGGGCAGGGAATGATTGGCATTCAGTACTTC	CASSQDPGQGMIGIQYF
many	NA	TRBV29-1	TRBJ1-6	TGCAGCGTTCGGGGGACCGCCAATTCACCCCTCCACTTT	CSVRGTANSPLHF
NA	NA	TRBV12-5	TRBJ2-5	TGTGCTAGTGGTCCCCGAGCTACAGCCGAAGAGACCCAGTACTTC	CASGPRATAEETQYF
NA	NA	TRBV19	TRBJ1-3	TGTGCCAGTAGTATAGATCGCCGGGTTGGAAACACCATATATTTT	CASSIDRRVGNTIYF
many	NA	TRBV5-6	TRBJ1-1	TGTGCCAGCAGCTTGGGTCTAGGGAACACTGAAGCTTTCTTT	CASSLGLGNTEAFF
NA	NA	TRBV5-5	TRBJ2-7	TGTGCCAGCAGCCTCACTGCCGAGCAGTACTTC	CASSLTAEQYF
NA	TRBD1	TRBV29-1	TRBJ1-1	TGCAGCGCTGGGGACAGAATGAACACTGAAGCTTTCTTT	CSAGDRMNTEAFF
few	TRBD2	TRBV29-1	TRBJ2-7	TGCAGCGTCGTCCTAGCGGGAGATCCCCTCTACGAGCAGTACTTC	CSVVLAGDPLYEQYF
NA	NA	TRBV7-2	TRBJ1-1	TGTGCCAGCAGCTTAGCATCGCTGGGGATAGCTTTCTTT	CASSLASLGIAFF
few	NA	TRBV19	TRBJ1-5	TGTGCCAGCTGGACGGCGTATAGCAATCAGCCCCAGCATTTT	CASWTAYSNQPQHF
few	TRBD2	TRBV5-4	TRBJ2-5	TGTGCCAGCAGCCCCCATGGTAGCGGGAGGCAAGAGACCCAGTACTTC	CASSPHGSGRQETQYF
NA	NA	TRBV12-3/TRBV12-4	TRBJ2-5	TGTGCCAGCACCGACCTGGGGGACGAGACCCAGTACTTC	CASTDLGDETQYF
few	TRBD1	TRBV7-8	TRBJ2-1	TGTGCCAGCAGCTTAGCGACCCGTCCCACAGGGGCGATGAGGAATGAGCAGTTCTTC	CASSLATRPTGAMRNEQFF
many	NA	TRBV5-1	TRBJ1-1	TGCGCCAGCAGCTCCCAGGGCCCGAACACTGAAGCTTTCTTT	CASSSQGPNTEAFF
few	TRBD1	TRBV30	TRBJ2-5	TGTGCCTGGAGCGCCGACAGGGGGGTACTCCAAGAGACCCAGTACTTC	CAWSADRGVLQETQYF
few	NA	TRBV6-6	TRBJ2-5	TGTGCCAGCAGTTACCGAGAGACCCAGTACTTC	CASSYRETQYF
few	TRBD2	TRBV2	TRBJ2-5	TGTGCCAGGACTAGCGGGAGACAAGAGACCCAGTACTTC	CARTSGRQETQYF
NA	NA	TRBV7-3	TRBJ2-3	TGTGCCAGAAGCCCTAGTCGGGGCCCAGATACGCAGTATTTT	CARSPSRGPDTQYF
NA	TRBD1	TRBV18	TRBJ2-1	TGTGCCAGCTCACCTACAGGGGGAGGCTACAATGAGCAGTTCTTC	CASSPTGGGYNEQFF
few	TRBD1	TRBV14	TRBJ1-1	TGTGCCAGCAGCCAACAGGGACAGGCTAACACTGAAGCTTTCTTT	CASSQQGQANTEAFF
many	NA	TRBV3-1	TRBJ2-3	TGTGCCAGCAGCCAAGATCGGGGCACAGATACGCAGTATTTT	CASSQDRGTDTQYF
many	TRBD1	TRBV20-1	TRBJ1-2	TGCAGTGCTAGTGCCGGGACAGGGATTCGAGGCTACACCTTC	CSASAGTGIRGYTF
many	TRBD1	TRBV20-1	TRBJ1-5	TGCAGTGCTCAGGGGGGTCCTTATAGCAATCAGCCCCAGCATTTT	CSAQGGPYSNQPQHF
NA	NA	TRBV18	TRBJ2-2	TGTGCCAGCTCACCGATGGACACCTACACCGGGGAGCTGTTTTTT	CASSPMDTYTGELFF
NA	TRBD1	TRBV5-1	TRBJ1-3	TGCGCCAGCAGCCTACGGACAGGGGGTTTAAACTCTGGAAACACCATATATTTT	CASSLRTGGLNSGNTIYF
many	NA	TRBV7-9	TRBJ1-1	TGTGCCAGCAGCTTAAAGGGTTTGGACACTGAAGCTTTCTTT	CASSLKGLDTEAFF
NA	NA	TRBV6-1	TRBJ1-5	TGTGCCAGCAGGCAAACCGGGCTCTTGGAGCCCCAGCATTTT	CASRQTGLLEPQHF
NA	NA	TRBV19	TRBJ2-1	TGTGCCAGTAGCGGGACGGTGAGTGAGCAGTTCTTC	CASSGTVSEQFF
NA	NA	TRBV3-1	TRBJ1-3	TGTGCCAGCAGCCGCGGACATCGCTCTGGAAACACCATATATTTT	CASSRGHRSGNTIYF
few	NA	TRBV20-1	TRBJ2-1	TGCAGTGCTTCTCGGGACAGTCCTTCTCTAGCGACCAGGGTGAATGAGCAGTTCTTC	CSASRDSPSLATRVNEQFF